Sequencing of this T cell receptor (beta chain) was carried out in a study of T cell changes during pregnancy in multiple sclerosis. Only one count was recorded for this clone. Sequencing used immunoSEQ multiplex PCR; TCRdb keeps in-frame clones, though not all of them. The table lists 30,000 to 40,000 clones, approximately 93% of them singletons. Germline V gene lookup returns CDR1 MNHNY and CDR2 SVGAGI (reference sequence). J gave up 1 base and V 7 bases, and 2 bases lay outside the gene matches. The CDR3 extends over 13 amino acids. This chain joins TRBV6-6 and TRBJ2-7, with 9 positions matching TRBD2. The sequencing used CD8+ T cells from peripheral blood mononuclear cells, collected in the third trimester of pregnancy. This TCR was recovered from a female donor with multiple sclerosis, enrolled in a pregnancy study. The CDR3 spells CASTLAGSYEQYF. Here the CDR3 DNA reads TGTGCCAGCACCCTAGCGGGGTCCTACGAGCAGTACTTC.